This TCR beta chain was retrieved from a study of T cell responses to AZD1222 COVID-19 vaccine. CDR1 is MGHRA, CDR2 YSYEKL, per germline. This CDR3 is 18 amino acids long. With 3 bases clipped from V and 0 bases from J, the junction kept 14 bases outside the gene matches. TCRdb's table, derived via immunoSEQ multiplex PCR, lists solely in-frame clones and lacks some. The sample contains about 190,000 clones, approximately 91% of which appear only once. The specimen comprised peripheral blood, sampled on day 0 of AZD1222 vaccination. This TCR was sampled from an adult in good health. The J gene is TRBJ2-7, the V gene TRBV4-1; the match to TRBD1 covers 7 bases. Here the CDR3 DNA reads TGCGCCAGCAGCCAGAGGGACAGCTCCGAAACCTTCTCCTACGAGCAGTACTTC. Translated, it gives CASSQRDSSETFSYEQYF.